This TCR beta chain originates from a study of spatial heterogeneity in lung cancer. The time point denotes: sample taken at primary tumor resection. One entry per CDR3 protein results from TCRdb running MiXCR on the 5' RACE reads. The table lists approximately 40,000 distinct CDR3 sequences, nearly 7% of them singletons. This clonotype was detected ten times or more. V was clipped by 6 bases and J by 5 bases; unmatched bases: 4. The length of the CDR3 is 13 residues. CDR1 and CDR2 from the germline V gene are SQVTM and ANQGSEA. The V and J genes are TRBV29-1 and TRBJ2-1, with 10 nucleotides matching TRBD2. The receptor was isolated from a female donor with early-stage non-small cell lung cancer. The source was PBMCs, collected at surgery. The CDR3 here is CSVAAGGNNEQFF. For the CDR3, the DNA is TGCAGCGTGGCAGCGGGGGGGAACAATGAGCAGTTCTTC.